The clone carrying this TCR beta chain was counted once. The data were taken from a study of blood T cell repertoires in COVID-19. In the study overall: Material from acute and convalescent COVID-19 was sourced from the United States, Italy and Spain. PBMCs, B-cell-depleted T cells, or T cells provided the cDNA or gDNA that made up the material.

V lost 6 bases to trimming and J lost 0 bases, with 9 bases between them. CDR3 length: 13 amino acids. Recruitment covered 20 to 25 US areas and drew participants whose ages spanned about 18 to 100 years. Methods used by the authors: Counts of nucleated cells, estimated from reference gene primer amplification, were obtained. Sequencing was performed with immunoSEQ multiplex PCR; in TCRdb, only in-frame clones are kept and a portion is missing. The V and J calls and clone size are taken from that table; D and trimming were inferred from the DNA. The sample has about 310,000 clones, roughly 88% seen once.

This TCR was sampled from a man aged 30 to 45 who had recovered from COVID-19. The J gene is TRBJ2-7, the V gene TRBV12-3 or TRBV12-4; D is possibly TRBD2 (5 bases). The sample comprised PBMCs or T cells enriched from blood (not recorded which). DNA for the CDR3: TGTGCCAGCAGCCGAGGGAGCTCCTACGAGCAGTACTTC. Amino acid sequence: CASSRGSSYEQYF.